This TCR beta chain stems from a study of tissue T cells after allogeneic stem cell transplantation. The assay was immunoSEQ multiplex PCR, and TCRdb's table has in-frame clones only and misses some. This table has roughly 50,000 clones, about 73% appearing once. Overall study findings and caveats: Across patients, clones rarely overlapped, yet motif clusters were shared tissue-specifically. Sampling depth was limited, and the cohort was small and clinically varied. Which tissue TCRs were alloreactive or antigen-specific was not determined. Some clones might be persisting host cells.

This CDR3 contains 14 residues. The germline V gene encodes CDR1 LGHNA and CDR2 YNLKQL (reference sequence). V was shortened by 0 bases and J by 3 bases, with 9 bases between the two germline ends. Worth noting for this clone: The antigen is not known. Gene names follow the mouse nomenclature. Sequencing ends 1 residue short of the CDR3 end; the germline J gene provides the rest.

The sequenced sample consisted of sorted cells pooled from one or two spleens. This TCR came from a pool of C57BL/6 mice in good health. The chain is built from TRBV5 and TRBJ2-7; D possibly corresponds to TRBD1 (6 bases). This CDR3 reads CASSQDWDNYEQYF. Partial CDR3 DNA: TGTGCCAGCAGCCAAGATTGGGACAACTATGAACAGTAC.